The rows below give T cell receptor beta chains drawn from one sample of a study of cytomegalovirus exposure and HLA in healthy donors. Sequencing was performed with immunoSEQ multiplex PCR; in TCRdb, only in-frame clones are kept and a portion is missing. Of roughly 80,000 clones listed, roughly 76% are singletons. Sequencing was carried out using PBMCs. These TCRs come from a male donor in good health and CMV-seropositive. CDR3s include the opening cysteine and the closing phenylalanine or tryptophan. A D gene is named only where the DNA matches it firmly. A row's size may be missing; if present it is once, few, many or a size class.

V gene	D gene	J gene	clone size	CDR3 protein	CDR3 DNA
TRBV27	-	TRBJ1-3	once	CASTPANTIYF	TGTGCCAGCACCCCAGCGAACACCATATATTTT
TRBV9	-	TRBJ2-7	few	CASSSGTSYEQYF	TGTGCCAGCAGCTCCGGGACATCCTACGAGCAGTACTTC
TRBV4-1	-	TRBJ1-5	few	CASSQGLLRGRNQPQHF	TGCGCCAGCAGCCAAGGCCTCCTCAGGGGACGCAATCAGCCCCAGCATTTT
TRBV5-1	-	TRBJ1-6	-	CASSLAGSGSPLHF	TGCGCCAGCAGCTTGGCCGGGAGTGGTTCACCCCTCCACTTT
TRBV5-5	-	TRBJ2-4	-	CASSFDSFKLAKNIQYF	TGTGCCAGCAGCTTTGACAGCTTCAAACTAGCCAAAAACATTCAGTACTTC
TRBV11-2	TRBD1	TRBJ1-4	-	CASSTTGGGEKLFF	TGTGCCAGCAGCACTACAGGGGGAGGTGAAAAACTGTTTTTT
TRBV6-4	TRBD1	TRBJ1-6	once	CASSDSWDSDSPLHF	TGTGCCAGCAGTGACTCGTGGGACAGCGATTCACCCCTCCACTTT
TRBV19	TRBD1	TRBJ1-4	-	CASSGGTGLEKLFF	TGTGCCAGTAGTGGCGGGACAGGGTTAGAAAAACTGTTTTTT
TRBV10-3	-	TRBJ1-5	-	CAISTGLGQPQHF	TGTGCCATCAGCACAGGGCTAGGGCAGCCCCAGCATTTT
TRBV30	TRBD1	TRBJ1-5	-	CAWSPDRGNQPQHF	TGTGCCTGGAGTCCGGACAGGGGGAATCAGCCCCAGCATTTT
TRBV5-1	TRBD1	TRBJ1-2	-	CASSQGQGGYGYTF	TGCGCCAGCAGCCAGGGACAGGGCGGATATGGCTACACCTTC
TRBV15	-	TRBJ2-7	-	CATSRDAYYEQYF	TGTGCCACCAGCAGAGATGCCTACTACGAGCAGTACTTC
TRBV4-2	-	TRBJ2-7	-	CASSQEGGTFYEQYF	TGTGCCAGCAGCCAAGAAGGCGGGACTTTCTACGAGCAGTACTTC
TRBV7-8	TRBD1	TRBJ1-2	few	CASSWGQGDYGYTF	TGTGCCAGCAGCTGGGGACAGGGGGACTATGGCTACACCTTC
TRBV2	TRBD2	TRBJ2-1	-	CAIPSSGRAGDEQFF	TGTGCCATCCCTTCTAGCGGGAGGGCCGGGGATGAGCAGTTCTTC
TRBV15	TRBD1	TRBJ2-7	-	CATSGGTGMNEQYF	TGTGCCACCAGCGGCGGGACAGGGATGAACGAGCAGTACTTC
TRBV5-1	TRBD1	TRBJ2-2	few	CASSLAGTVSTGELFF	TGCGCCAGCAGCTTGGCCGGGACAGTGAGCACCGGGGAGCTGTTTTTT
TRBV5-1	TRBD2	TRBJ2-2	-	CASSRSGETSGELFF	TGCGCCAGCAGCCGAAGCGGGGAGACATCCGGGGAGCTGTTTTTT
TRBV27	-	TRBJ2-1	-	CASSLTGEISYNEQFF	TGTGCCAGCAGTTTAACGGGGGAGATCTCCTACAATGAGCAGTTCTTC
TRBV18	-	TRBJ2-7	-	CASSPGAGSWREQYF	TGTGCCAGCTCACCAGGGGCAGGGTCTTGGCGCGAGCAGTACTTC
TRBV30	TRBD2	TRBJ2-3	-	CAWRTSRSTDTQYF	TGTGCCTGGAGGACTAGCCGTAGCACAGATACGCAGTATTTT
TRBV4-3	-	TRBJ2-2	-	CASSQVWRGLNTGELFF	TGCGCCAGCAGCCAAGTATGGCGGGGGCTCAACACCGGGGAGCTGTTTTTT
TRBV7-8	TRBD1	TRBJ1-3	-	CASSLGGQASGNTIYF	TGTGCCAGCAGCCTAGGTGGACAGGCCTCTGGAAACACCATATATTTT
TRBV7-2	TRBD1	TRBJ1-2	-	CASSPGQGGYGYTF	TGTGCCAGCAGCCCCGGACAGGGGGGCTATGGCTACACCTTC
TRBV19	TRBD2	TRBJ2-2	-	CASSSPGLAGASNTGELFF	TGTGCCAGTAGTTCCCCGGGACTAGCGGGAGCTTCGAACACCGGGGAGCTGTTTTTT
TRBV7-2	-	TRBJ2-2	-	CASSSRGGDTGELFF	TGTGCCAGCAGCTCCAGGGGAGGGGACACCGGGGAGCTGTTTTTT
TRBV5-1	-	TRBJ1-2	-	CASWTGTTNYGYTF	TGCGCCAGCTGGACTGGGACAACTAACTATGGCTACACCTTC
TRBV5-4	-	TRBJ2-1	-	CASSLAVYNEQFF	TGTGCCAGCAGCTTGGCGGTCTACAATGAGCAGTTCTTC
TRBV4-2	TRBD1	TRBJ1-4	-	CASSPGQGNEKLFF	TGTGCCAGCAGCCCGGGACAGGGTAATGAAAAACTGTTTTTT
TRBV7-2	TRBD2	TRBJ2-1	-	CASSTSGEEQFF	TGTGCCAGCAGCACTAGCGGGGAGGAGCAGTTCTTC
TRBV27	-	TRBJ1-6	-	CASSLSSTANSPLHF	TGTGCCAGCAGTTTATCTAGTACAGCCAATTCACCCCTCCACTTT
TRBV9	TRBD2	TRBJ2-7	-	CASSDAGLRLAGENEQYF	TGTGCCAGCAGCGACGCAGGCCTACGACTAGCGGGAGAGAACGAGCAGTACTTC
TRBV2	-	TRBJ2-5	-	CASSRLGAETQYF	TGTGCCAGCAGTCGTTTAGGGGCGGAGACCCAGTACTTC
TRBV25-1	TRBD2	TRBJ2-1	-	CASSGLLAGEGGEQFF	TGTGCCAGCAGTGGACTACTAGCGGGAGAGGGGGGTGAGCAGTTCTTC
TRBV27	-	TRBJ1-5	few	CASSMFLQQNQPQHF	TGTGCCAGCAGTATGTTCTTACAACAAAATCAGCCCCAGCATTTT
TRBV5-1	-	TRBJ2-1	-	CASSLDSPYNGQFF	TGCGCCAGCAGCTTGGACAGTCCCTACAATGGGCAGTTCTTC
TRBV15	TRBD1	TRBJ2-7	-	CATSRGGQGGGEQYF	TGTGCCACCAGCAGAGGAGGACAGGGGGGAGGCGAGCAGTACTTC
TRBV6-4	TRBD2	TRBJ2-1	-	CASSPQIITSGSNEQFF	TGTGCCAGCAGCCCACAAATTATTACTAGCGGGAGCAATGAGCAGTTCTTC
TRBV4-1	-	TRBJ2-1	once	CASSQVLRENYNEQFF	TGCGCCAGCAGCCAAGTATTGCGGGAAAATTACAATGAGCAGTTCTTC
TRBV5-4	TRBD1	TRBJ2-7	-	CASNEQGAIYEQYF	TGTGCCAGCAATGAACAGGGGGCTATTTACGAGCAGTACTTC
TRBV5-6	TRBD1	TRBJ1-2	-	CASSSYSGTGKEHGYTF	TGTGCCAGCAGCTCCTACTCCGGGACAGGAAAGGAGCATGGCTACACCTTC
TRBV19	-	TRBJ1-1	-	CASSPTGTTRGLNTEAFF	TGTGCCAGTAGTCCGACCGGGACAACAAGGGGCTTGAACACTGAAGCTTTCTTT
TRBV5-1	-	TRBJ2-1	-	CASNLGGPYNEQFF	TGCGCCAGCAATCTGGGGGGGCCCTACAATGAGCAGTTCTTC
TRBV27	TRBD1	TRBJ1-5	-	CASSLGQVNQPQHF	TGTGCCAGCAGCCTCGGACAGGTCAATCAGCCCCAGCATTTT
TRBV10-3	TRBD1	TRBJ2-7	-	CAISRDREYEQYF	TGTGCCATCAGTCGGGACAGGGAATACGAGCAGTACTTC
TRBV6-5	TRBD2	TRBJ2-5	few	CASRFVAGGTETQYF	TGTGCCAGCAGATTCGTAGCGGGGGGGACAGAGACCCAGTACTTC
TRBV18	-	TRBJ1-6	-	CASSSQGELRSPLHF	TGTGCCAGCTCATCACAGGGAGAACTTCGTTCACCCCTCCACTTT
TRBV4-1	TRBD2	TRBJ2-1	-	CASSHNRLAGKNNEQFF	TGCGCCAGCAGCCACAACAGACTAGCGGGGAAAAACAATGAGCAGTTCTTC
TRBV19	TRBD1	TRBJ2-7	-	CASSRPLPGGSNEQYF	TGTGCCAGTAGTCGGCCCCTCCCAGGGGGTTCGAACGAGCAGTACTTC
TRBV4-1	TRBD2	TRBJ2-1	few	CASSQDPGLGGNEQFF	TGCGCCAGCAGCCAAGACCCGGGACTAGGGGGCAATGAGCAGTTCTTC
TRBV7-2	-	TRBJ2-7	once	CASSPNSYEQYF	TGTGCCAGCAGCCCCAACTCCTACGAGCAGTACTTC
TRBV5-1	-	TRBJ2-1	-	CASSFRGNEQFF	TGCGCCAGCAGCTTCCGCGGCAATGAGCAGTTCTTC
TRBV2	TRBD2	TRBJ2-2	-	CASRTSGGDTGELFF	TGTGCCAGTAGGACTAGCGGGGGGGACACCGGGGAGCTGTTTTTT